The subject of this entry is one T cell receptor (beta chain). This clone's antigen is unknown. There are no base qualities to consult, and no much larger clone falls within one base. This entry comes from a study of shared clonotypes between healthy human individuals (dated by TCRdb to about 2020). Describing the broader study: The cohort comprised a couple of women and a few men aged 18 to 49 years. Each donor's leukapheresis produced roughly between roughly 0.94 and 9.5 billion PBMCs. Blood TCR repertoires of about five healthy adults were deeply sequenced to estimate repertoire size and the extent of clonotype sharing between individuals. To increase sequencing depth and limit assay-specific biases, TCR repertoire library preparation and sequencing were carried out by different laboratories using diverse techniques. Results and caveats for the whole study, not just this receptor: Pairwise subsampling led to the expectation that sequencing depth would affect the degree of clonotype sharing among donors. The small number of donors limited the genetic and exposure-history diversity represented. Only blood was sampled, and tissue TCR repertoires likely differ from those in blood.

Trimming costs V 6 bases and J 0 bases, and their ends lie 16 bases apart. Including the terminal cysteine and phenylalanine, the CDR3 comprises 16 residues. Just CDR3 DNA is preserved here, 48 bases in frame from base 1. Per the germline V gene (reference sequence), MNHEY is the CDR1 and SMNVEV is the CDR2. The donors were healthy, HIV-negative adults who had no recently reported acute infections or vaccinations. Only Caucasian adults living in Nashville, Tennessee, USA were represented among the donors. For unsorted samples, approximately 84 million PBMCs were counted, and genomic DNA was extracted using the QIAamp DNA Blood Mini kit. After blood collection by leukapheresis, PBMCs were isolated using Ficoll-Histopaque density gradient centrifugation and then cryopreserved in the vapor phase of liquid nitrogen. Using the deep immunoSEQ assay, TCR CDR3 regions were amplified from genomic DNA by multiplex PCR. Extracted genomic DNA from each cell subset was spread evenly across all wells of several immunoSEQ 96-well plates, with each plate serving as a replicate. For unsorted PBMC, each replicate PCR was loaded with about 300 ng genomic DNA, equivalent to about 30,000 T cell genomes. Ten immunoSEQ deep assay plates were used to sequence unsorted PBMC genomic DNA. Purified libraries were quantified with a Qubit 3.0 fluorometer, sized on a Bioanalyzer 2100, and re-quantified with the KAPA Library Quantification kit. A separate single-read 150-cycle Illumina NextSeq 550 flow cell was used to sequence each immunoSEQ 96-well plate. On the authors' methods: Because the immunoSEQ output included only junctional sequences and no quality scores, the filtering could not be the same as the filtering used for full-length reads. Sequences were annotated with PyIR, a Python wrapper for IgBLAST v1.9, and V/J genes and CDR3 were assigned using IMGT germline references. Reads with weak V/J assignments (E-value above 1e-6), missing CDR3, stop codons, out-of-frame junctions, or ambiguous translated residues were removed. V3J clonotypes were defined by identical inferred V gene, J gene, and CDR3 amino acid sequence. The percentage overlap between two repertoires was calculated by dividing the number of shared unique clonotypes by the size of the smaller repertoire. Richness of each repertoire was evaluated using RTK rarefaction, the Chao1 estimator, and Recon v2.1 estimates of unobserved clonotypes. TCRdb retrieved this table from immuneACCESS and kept in-frame rearrangements only. Not all clones are present; in checked studies, unresolved V genes account for under half, and no reason is known for the remainder. That table is the source of V, J and clone size, and D and trimming were worked out from the DNA. The sample table lists fewer than 550,000 clones, roughly 79% of them with a count of one. The ten largest clones add up to approximately 13% of the sample.

The rearrangement combines TRBV27 with TRBJ2-3; the D gene is perhaps TRBD2, on 5 matching bases. Sequencing was done on a sample of PBMCs. The sequence came from a woman aged 40-49 years in good health. Some clones in this sample may be carry-over from other donors' samples. The DNA reads as follows: TGTGCCAGCAGCAAATTTATAGAGGGCAGCACAGATACGCAGTATTTT. Translated, it reads CASSKFIEGSTDTQYF.